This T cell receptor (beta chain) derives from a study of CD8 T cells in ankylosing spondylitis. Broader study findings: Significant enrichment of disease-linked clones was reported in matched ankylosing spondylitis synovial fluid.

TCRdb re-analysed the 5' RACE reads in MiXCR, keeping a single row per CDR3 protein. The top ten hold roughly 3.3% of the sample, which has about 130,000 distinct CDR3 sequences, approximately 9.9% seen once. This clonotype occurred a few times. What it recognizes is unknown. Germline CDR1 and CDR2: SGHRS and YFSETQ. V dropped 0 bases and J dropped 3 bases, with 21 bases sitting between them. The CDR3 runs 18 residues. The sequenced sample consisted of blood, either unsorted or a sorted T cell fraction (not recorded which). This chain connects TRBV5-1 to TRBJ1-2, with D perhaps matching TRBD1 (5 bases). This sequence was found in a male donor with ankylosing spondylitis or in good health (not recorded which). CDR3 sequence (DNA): TGCGCCAGCAGCTTGGCCATCGGGACGACGTTGGGGGACTATGGCTACACCTTC. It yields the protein CASSLAIGTTLGDYGYTF.